Listed below are T cell receptor beta chains from one sample, sequenced in a study of shared clonotypes between healthy human individuals. Method: immunoSEQ multiplex PCR; TCRdb's copy keeps in-frame clones and lacks some. The profile covers 500,000 to 700,000 clones, with 95% appearing a single time and about 0.11% taken by the ten largest. The sequenced sample consisted of naive CD8+ T cells sorted from blood. The receptors stem from a woman under 40 in good health. Both conserved end residues are part of each CDR3. The D gene is left open where the match is weak. Clone size appears in some rows only: once, few, many, or a class for an expanded clone.

NA TRBJ2-2 NA TRBV4-1 TGCGCCAGCAGCCTGGACATCGCGAACACCGGGGAGCTGTTTTTT CASSLDIANTGELFF
NA TRBJ2-7 NA TRBV11-1 TGTGCCAGCAGCTTTCCAGGGTATCGCGAGCAGTACTTC CASSFPGYREQYF
TRBD1 TRBJ1-2 NA TRBV13 TGTGCCAGCAGCTTAGGGGAGGGGGCAGTTGGCTACACCTTC CASSLGEGAVGYTF
NA TRBJ2-5 NA TRBV15 TGTGCCACCAGCACAGGGTACCAAGAGACCCAGTACTTC CATSTGYQETQYF
TRBD1 TRBJ2-1 NA TRBV4-1 TGCGCCAGCAGCCTGAGGGGGACAGGGCCCTACAATGAGCAGTTCTTC CASSLRGTGPYNEQFF
TRBD2 TRBJ2-7 NA TRBV7-9 TGTGCCAGCAGCTTTAGCGGGAGGGCCTACGAGCAGTACTTC CASSFSGRAYEQYF
TRBD1 TRBJ2-7 NA TRBV7-9 TGTGCCAGCAGCTTAGCCGGGACAGGGCGCGAGCAGTACTTC CASSLAGTGREQYF
TRBD2 TRBJ2-5 NA TRBV15 TGTGCCACCAGCAGAGAGTTTCCTAGCGGGAGTGGAGAGACCCAGTACTTC CATSREFPSGSGETQYF
NA TRBJ2-1 NA TRBV9 TGTGCCAGCAGCGTAGGGGGAACCGGGGGTGAGCAGTTCTTC CASSVGGTGGEQFF
NA TRBJ2-7 NA TRBV5-6 TGTGCCAGCAGCTTGGGTTCTATCACCTACGAGCAGTACTTC CASSLGSITYEQYF
NA TRBJ1-3 NA TRBV2 TGTGCCAGCAGTGAATCTACTAGCTCTGGAAACACCATATATTTT CASSESTSSGNTIYF
NA TRBJ2-7 NA TRBV18 TGTGCCAGCTCACCAGGAGGGCCATTTGACAGCAACGAGCAGTACTTC CASSPGGPFDSNEQYF
NA TRBJ2-5 NA TRBV25-1 TGTGCCAGCAGTGAAATGGAGACCCAGTACTTC CASSEMETQYF
NA TRBJ2-1 NA TRBV4-1 TGCGCCAGCAGCCCATGGACCAAATACAATGAGCAGTTCTTC CASSPWTKYNEQFF
TRBD2 TRBJ2-3 NA TRBV2 TGTGCCAGCAGTGAGTTGTCTAGCGGGGTTAGCACAGATACGCAGTATTTT CASSELSSGVSTDTQYF
NA TRBJ2-5 NA TRBV27 TGTGCCAGCAGGCCGGCCGACGGCACGACCCAGTACTTC CASRPADGTTQYF
TRBD1 TRBJ2-7 NA TRBV10-1 TGCGCCAGCAGTGAGATCGCGAGACAGGGGAGCTCCTACGAGCAGTACTTC CASSEIARQGSSYEQYF
NA TRBJ2-7 NA TRBV4-2 TGTGCCAGCAGCCAAGACCCTGAAACAGGGTGGTACGAGCAGTACTTC CASSQDPETGWYEQYF
NA TRBJ2-4 NA TRBV9 TGTGCCAGCAGCGGCGGGACAGCCAAAAACATTCAGTACTTC CASSGGTAKNIQYF
NA TRBJ1-1 NA TRBV11-3 TGTGCCAGCAGCCTACAGGGCACTGAAGCTTTCTTT CASSLQGTEAFF
TRBD2 TRBJ2-1 NA TRBV28 TGTGCCAGCAGCTCCGGGACTAGCTCCTACAATGAGCAGTTCTTC CASSSGTSSYNEQFF
NA TRBJ1-3 NA TRBV19 TGTACCAGTAGTTTACAGGTCAGCTCTGGAAACACCATATATTTT CTSSLQVSSGNTIYF
TRBD2 TRBJ2-3 NA TRBV7-8 TGTGCCAGCAGCGAACTAGCGGGCAGCGATACGCAGTATTTT CASSELAGSDTQYF
NA TRBJ2-1 NA TRBV19 TGTGCCAGTAGTATAGATCTGGAGAGCTCCTACAATGAGCAGTTCTTC CASSIDLESSYNEQFF
NA TRBJ2-6 NA TRBV30 TGTGCCTGGAGTCTTGGGTACGGGGCCAACGTCCTGACTTTC CAWSLGYGANVLTF
NA TRBJ2-7 NA TRBV11-2 TGTGCCAGCAGCTTAGGGCGTTACGAGCAGTACTTC CASSLGRYEQYF
NA TRBJ1-1 NA TRBV13 TGTGCCAGCAGCCTTCTGGGGACGGGGAACACTGAAGCTTTCTTT CASSLLGTGNTEAFF
TRBD2 TRBJ2-7 NA TRBV19 TGTGCCAGCGCAGCGGGGGGCTCCTACGAGCAGTACTTC CASAAGGSYEQYF
NA TRBJ2-7 NA TRBV7-8 TGTGCCAGCAGCTTACTGGCCGGCCCTTGGTACGAGCAGTACTTC CASSLLAGPWYEQYF
TRBD2 TRBJ2-2 NA TRBV5-1 TGCGCCAGCAGCTTGGCCCTAGCGGGAAACACCGGGGAGCTGTTTTTT CASSLALAGNTGELFF
TRBD1 TRBJ2-7 NA TRBV15 TGTGCCACCAGCAGAGATTTTATGGACAGGGGCGTCGAGCAGTACTTC CATSRDFMDRGVEQYF
NA TRBJ1-1 few TRBV5-4 TGTGCCAGCAGCGGTAAGGACAGCAACACTGAAGCTTTCTTT CASSGKDSNTEAFF
NA TRBJ2-3 NA TRBV14 TGTGCCAGCAGCCTAGGGCCCCCAGATACGCAGTATTTT CASSLGPPDTQYF
TRBD2 TRBJ2-1 once TRBV16 TGTGCCAGCAGCCTCGCGGGGGGAGAGAGTATAAATGAGCAGTTCTTC CASSLAGGESINEQFF
NA TRBJ2-7 NA TRBV6-1 TGTGCCAGCAGTGAAGGCTGGCAGGGGCTATCCTACGAGCAGTACTTC CASSEGWQGLSYEQYF
NA TRBJ2-7 once TRBV27 TGTGCCAGCGGGGTTGTGGGGGGCGGATTGGACGAGCAGTACTTC CASGVVGGGLDEQYF
TRBD2 TRBJ2-7 NA TRBV9 TGTGCCAGCAGCATCGGGACTAGCGGGAGGTACGAGCAGTACTTC CASSIGTSGRYEQYF
NA TRBJ2-7 NA TRBV28 TGTGCCACCCGGATATTGGGGAGCTACGAGCAATACTTC CATRILGSYEQYF
TRBD1 TRBJ1-6 NA TRBV4-1 TGCGCCAGCAGCCCCCGAGACAGGGACAATTCACCCCTCCACTTT CASSPRDRDNSPLHF
NA TRBJ2-5 NA TRBV5-4 TGTGCCAGCAGCTTGATTGGGTCAGGGCAAGAGACCCAGTACTTC CASSLIGSGQETQYF
NA TRBJ2-7 NA TRBV19 TGTGCCAGTAGTATTGTTTCGGTCGCCGGATTCCCCTACGAGCAGTACTTC CASSIVSVAGFPYEQYF
NA TRBJ1-4 NA TRBV11-2 TGTGCCAGCAGCTTAGATCATCGGTCTAGGAGTGAAAAACTGTTTTTT CASSLDHRSRSEKLFF
NA TRBJ2-7 NA TRBV10-2 TGCGCCAGCAGTGATATCGTGGGGGGACAAGCAGCCTACGAGCAGTACTTC CASSDIVGGQAAYEQYF
TRBD1 TRBJ2-7 NA TRBV19 TGTGCCAGTAGTATATCCTTATCCGGGACAGGACAACATGCGCACGAGCAGTACTTC CASSISLSGTGQHAHEQYF
TRBD2 TRBJ2-7 once TRBV5-1 TGCGCCAGCAGACAAGGACTAGCGGGAGAGGACGAGCAGTACTTC CASRQGLAGEDEQYF
NA TRBJ2-3 NA TRBV28 TGTGCCAGCAGTTTAAACCCCCGCAGATCTAGCACAGATACGCAGTATTTT CASSLNPRRSSTDTQYF
NA TRBJ1-1 NA TRBV13 TGTGCCAGCAGCTTTCAACGGAAAGCTTTCTTT CASSFQRKAFF
NA TRBJ2-7 NA TRBV14 TGTGCCAGCAGCCAAGATTATGGCGGGGTGGTCGAGCAGTACTTC CASSQDYGGVVEQYF
NA TRBJ1-1 once TRBV7-8 TGTGCCAGCAGCTGGACATCATATTCGAACACTGAAGCTTTCTTT CASSWTSYSNTEAFF